The 22 T cell receptor beta chains reported below all come from one sample, sequenced in a study of identifying expanded T cells in peripheral blood. Some clones are missing from TCRdb's copy, which holds only in-frame ones; the method was immunoSEQ multiplex PCR. The sample comprises about 85,000 clones, about nine tenths of which are singletons, and around 2.8% rests with the top ten. Sequencing was done on a sample of blood. The source of these receptors is a person between 18 and 75 years old in good health.

The CDR3, as DNA: TGTGCCAGCAGCCCAGAAGCGGGACTCAGGGGGGAGCAGTACTTC. This gives the protein CASSPEAGLRGEQYF. J is TRBJ2-7 and V is TRBV7-3, with D possibly called TRBD1 or TRBD2 (7 bases each). This CDR3 contains 15 residues. Germline assignment: CDR1 SGHTA and CDR2 FQGTGA. Deletions cut 5 bases from V and 7 bases from J, with 21 bases between.

This chain uses TRBV20-1 with TRBJ2-3; no reliable D call. Germline V gene sequence: CDR1 DFQATT, CDR2 SNEGSKA (reference sequence). The V end lost 1 base, the J end lost 4 bases, and 3 bases lay between the germline ends. The CDR3 contains 11 residues. DNA of the CDR3: TGCAGTGCTAGAGTGGCAGATACGCAGTATTTT. As protein: CSARVADTQYF.

In the case of this clone: Distinct nucleotide sequences in the sample also encode this CDR3. CDR3 bases: TGTGCCAGCAGCAGGAACAGGGCCCAGAACACTGAAGCTTTCTTT. Translation gives CASSRNRAQNTEAFF. The rearrangement uses TRBV6-6 and TRBJ1-1; tentatively, D is TRBD1 (6 bases). In germline, CDR1 is MNHNY, CDR2 SVGAGI (reference sequence). V was shortened by 6 bases and J by 1 base, with 15 bases between the two germline ends. This CDR3 is 15 amino acids long.

The chain employs TRBV18 and TRBJ1-2; 10 bases agree with TRBD1. Germline CDR1 and CDR2: KGHSH and LQKENI. This CDR3 spans 15 amino acids. V dropped 6 bases and J dropped 8; count of bases not matched to a gene: 12. CDR3 region: CASSNQGGQGDGYTF. Written as DNA, the CDR3 is TGTGCCAGCTCCAACCAGGGAGGACAGGGGGACGGCTACACCTTC.

This chain joins TRBV30 and TRBJ2-7; TRBD1 aligns across 8 bases. V dropped 5 bases and J dropped 8; count of bases not matched to a gene: 5. Germline values: CDR1 GTSNPN, CDR2 SVGIG (reference sequence). This CDR3 has 11 residues. The CDR3 nucleotides read TGTGCCTGGTTTACAGGGGGTAAGCAGTACTTC. This gives the protein CAWFTGGKQYF.

This chain uses TRBV5-8 with TRBJ1-3; no clear D gene. CDR3 length: 15 amino acids. V was cut by 3 bases and J by 0 bases, with 10 bases left in between. Germline CDR1 is SGHTS and CDR2 is YDEGEE. The CDR3 region is CASSSEGLSGNTIYF. DNA for the CDR3: TGTGCCAGCAGCTCGGAAGGGCTCTCTGGAAACACCATATATTTT.

This sequence joins TRBV7-2 and TRBJ1-5, with TRBD1 matching 8 bases. Germline V gene lookup returns CDR1 SGHTA and CDR2 FQGNSA. V was clipped by 2 bases and J by 6 bases; unmatched bases: 9. The CDR3 runs to 16 residues. The CDR3 here is CASSLTQGAGTQPQHF. DNA for the CDR3: TGTGCCAGCAGCTTAACCCAGGGGGCAGGTACTCAGCCCCAGCATTTT.

This clone has more than one count but fewer than ten. This chain connects TRBV5-1 to TRBJ1-2, with TRBD1 as a possible D gene (5 bases). The V gene lost 5 bases and the J gene lost 0 bases, with 14 bases spanning the gap. CDR3 length: 15 residues. The germline gives CDR1 SGHRS, CDR2 YFSETQ. CDR3 coding DNA: TGCGCCAGCAGGGATACAGGTTCTTCTAACTATGGCTACACCTTC. Amino acids: CASRDTGSSNYGYTF.

The chain couples TRBV7-9 to TRBJ1-2; TRBD1 matches 7 bases. Germline V gene sequence: CDR1 SEHNR, CDR2 FQNEAQ (reference sequence). Losses at the gene ends were 6 bases for V and 3 bases for J; bases not matched to a gene: 7. The CDR3 spans 14 residues. In DNA, the CDR3 is TGTGCCAGCAGACCGCTAACAGGGGACTATGGCTACACCTTC. The encoded protein is CASRPLTGDYGYTF.

This chain connects TRBV6-5 to TRBJ1-1; 7 bases are a match to TRBD1. V lost 5 bases to trimming and J lost 3 bases; unmatched junction nucleotides: 3. Germline lookup yields CDR1 MNHEY and CDR2 SVGAGI. This CDR3 spans 13 amino acids. The CDR3 spells CASSQGEDTEAFF. CDR3 coding DNA: TGTGCCAGCAGTCAGGGGGAGGACACTGAAGCTTTCTTT.

The chain joins TRBV19 to TRBJ1-2, with 9 bases matching TRBD1. The junction had 9 bases not matched to a gene; V was cut back by 6 bases and J by 7 bases. The CDR3 sequence is 14 residues long. Germline CDR1 is LNHDA and CDR2 is SQIVND (reference sequence). The CDR3 coding sequence is TGTGCCAGTAGCCGGGACAGGGAGGAAATTGGCTACACCTTC. This gives the protein CASSRDREEIGYTF.

The CDR3 spells CASSYEGIGTQYF. CDR3 bases: TGTGCCAGCAGTTACGAAGGAATAGGGACGCAGTATTTT. The J gene is TRBJ2-3, the V gene TRBV6-6; D is ambiguous. Germline loops: CDR1 MNHNY, CDR2 SVGAGI (reference sequence). The CDR3 length is 13 residues. V was clipped by 2 bases and J by 9 bases, with 12 bases between them.

The chain recombines TRBV15 with TRBJ2-5, with 7 bases identical to TRBD1. The CDR3 loop spans 15 amino acids. CDR1 and CDR2 from the germline V gene are LNHNV and YYDKDF (reference sequence). After removal of 4 bases from V and 5 bases from J, the junction contained 10 bases not matched to a gene. The CDR3 is CATSIARQGWETQYF. CDR3 DNA: TGTGCCACCAGCATAGCAAGACAGGGATGGGAGACCCAGTACTTC. The variable domain in full, with the rest retrieved from reference TRBV15 and TRBJ2-5, is DAMVIQNPRYQVTQFGKPVTLSCSQTLNHNVMYWYQQKSSQAPKLLFHYYDKDFNNEADTPDNFQSRRPNTSFCFLDIRSPGLGDTAMYLCATSIARQGWETQYFGPGTRLLVL.

The gene calls are TRBV7-8 and TRBJ2-3; D uncertain. Germline CDR1 is SGHVS and CDR2 is FQNEAQ. This CDR3 spans 18 amino acids. Trimming removed 0 bases from V and 2 bases from J, with 18 bases in between. CDR3 in DNA: TGTGCCAGCAGCTTAGCTCCGCCGGGCAAAGAAAACACAGATACGCAGTATTTT. Translation: CASSLAPPGKENTDTQYF.

The chain uses TRBV5-6 and TRBJ1-5, with TRBD1 matching over 7 bases. This CDR3 is built from 14 residues. Germline CDR1 reads SGHDT; CDR2 reads YYEEEE. The junction had 4 bases not matched to a gene; V was cut back by 2 bases and J by 5 bases. DNA of the CDR3: TGTGCCAGCAGCTTAGGGGGGACAGATCAGCCCCAGCATTTT. Its protein is CASSLGGTDQPQHF.

The chain uses TRBV5-8 and TRBJ2-7, with 7 bases matching TRBD1. This CDR3 is built from 14 residues. V dropped 4 bases and J dropped 2; count of bases not matched to a gene: 6. Germline CDR1 is SGHTS and CDR2 is YDEGEE. The CDR3 is CASSRQGDTYEQYF. CDR3 coding DNA: TGTGCCAGCAGCCGTCAGGGGGACACCTACGAGCAGTACTTC.

The V gene is TRBV5-1, the J gene TRBJ1-3; the match to TRBD1 covers 11 bases. This CDR3 spans 17 amino acids. Trimming cost V 4 bases and J 0 bases; bases outside gene matches: 6. Germline loops: CDR1 SGHRS, CDR2 YFSETQ. DNA of the CDR3: TGCGCCAGCAGCCCGGGACAGGGGGGAATCTCTGGAAACACCATATATTTT. It yields the protein CASSPGQGGISGNTIYF.

The rearrangement uses TRBV5-6 and TRBJ1-1; TRBD1 matches 12 bases. The CDR3 is made up of 16 amino acids. Germline lookup yields CDR1 SGHDT and CDR2 YYEEEE. The V segment lost 1 base and the J segment 5 bases; nucleotides outside the gene matches: 6. Here the CDR3 DNA reads TGTGCCAGCAGCTTGTTGGGACAGGGGGCGCAAACTGAAGCTTTCTTT. This gives the protein CASSLLGQGAQTEAFF.

The rearrangement joins TRBV6-5 to TRBJ2-7; tentative D call: TRBD2 (6 bases). The CDR3 loop spans 13 amino acids. Between the trimmed V and J ends, which lost 11 bases and 3 bases, there was a span of 17 bases. Per the germline V gene, CDR1 is MNHEY and CDR2 is SVGAGI. For the CDR3, the DNA is TGTGCCTCCCAACGGGGGACCGACTACGAGCAGTACTTC. Translation: CASQRGTDYEQYF.

This clone was recorded only once. V gene TRBV2 combines with J gene TRBJ2-3; D not certain. The CDR3 loop spans 12 amino acids. The V gene's germline CDR1 is SNHLY and CDR2 FYNNEI. V dropped 3 bases and J dropped 3 bases, with 4 bases sitting between them. In DNA form, the CDR3 reads TGTGCCAGCAGTGACAGTACAGATACGCAGTATTTT. It yields the protein CASSDSTDTQYF.

The J gene is TRBJ1-5, the V gene TRBV4-2, with 7 nucleotides matching TRBD1. The CDR3 is 15 amino acids. CDR1 LGHNA and CDR2 YNFKEQ come from the germline V gene. V gave up 2 bases and J gave up 6 bases; unmatched junction bases: 7. CDR3 sequence reads: CASSQQTGAGQPQHF. CDR3 DNA sequence: TGTGCCAGCAGCCAACAAACAGGGGCGGGTCAGCCCCAGCATTTT.

The chain uses TRBV27 and TRBJ2-7; the D gene is possibly TRBD2 (6 bases). Trimming removed 5 bases at V and 6 bases at J, with 23 bases between. This CDR3 has 16 residues. CDR1 is MNHEY and CDR2 is SMNVEV in the germline V gene (reference sequence). CDR3 protein: CASSRASGTASREQYF. CDR3 nucleotides: TGTGCCAGCAGTAGAGCATCCGGGACTGCGTCGCGCGAGCAGTACTTC.